This TCR beta chain was recovered during a study of Ad26.COV2.S vaccination and SARS-CoV-2 variants. About the research overall: Vaccine-arm donor from the placebo-controlled COV1001 Ad26.COV2.S trial. Study-wide results and limits: Substantial breadth was reported for post-vaccination spike-specific CD8+ and CD4+ T cells.

In germline, CDR1 is WSHSY, CDR2 SAAADI. The CDR3 sequence is 15 residues long. V lost 5 bases, J lost 7 bases, and 8 bases stayed unmatched. As to treatment: roughly 18 received Ad26.COV2.S at low or high dose, single or two shots; roughly 5 received placebo; per-sample allocation not given. The study sampled participants on day 63 after the first vaccine or placebo injection. Cohort 1b enrolled adults aged 18-55 years in Boston. Wuhan-strain spike was delivered by a replication-incompetent Ad26 vector. Profiling relied on immunoSEQ multiplex PCR, and the TCRdb table lists in-frame clones only, not all of them. The sample holds approximately 400,000 clones; around 83% are singletons and the top ten take roughly 3.3%. Concerning this clone: Its target is unknown.

The chain recombines TRBV10-2 with TRBJ2-2; TRBD1 aligns across 9 bases. The starting material was peripheral blood, obtained in a trial of Ad26.COV2.S vaccine versus placebo. This receptor was taken from a person aged 18-65 years who received the Ad26.COV2.S COVID-19 vaccine or a placebo. The CDR3 nucleotides read TGCGCCAGCAGTCGCTGGGACAGGGTTGGCGGGGAGCTGTTTTTT. Translating it yields CASSRWDRVGGELFF.